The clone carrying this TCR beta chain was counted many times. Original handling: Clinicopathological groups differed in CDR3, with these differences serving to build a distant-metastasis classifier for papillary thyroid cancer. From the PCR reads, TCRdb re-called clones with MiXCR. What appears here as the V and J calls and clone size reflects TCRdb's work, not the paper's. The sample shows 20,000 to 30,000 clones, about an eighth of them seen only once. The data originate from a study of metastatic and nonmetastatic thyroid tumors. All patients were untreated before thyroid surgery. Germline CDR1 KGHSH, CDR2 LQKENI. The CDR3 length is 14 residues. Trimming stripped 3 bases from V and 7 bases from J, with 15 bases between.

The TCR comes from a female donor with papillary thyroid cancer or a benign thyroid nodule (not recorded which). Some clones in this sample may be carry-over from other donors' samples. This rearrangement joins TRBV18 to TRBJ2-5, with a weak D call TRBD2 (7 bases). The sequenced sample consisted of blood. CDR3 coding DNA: TGTGCCAGCTCACCGGGAGGGGGGTCGGTGACCCAGTACTTC. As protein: CASSPGGGSVTQYF.